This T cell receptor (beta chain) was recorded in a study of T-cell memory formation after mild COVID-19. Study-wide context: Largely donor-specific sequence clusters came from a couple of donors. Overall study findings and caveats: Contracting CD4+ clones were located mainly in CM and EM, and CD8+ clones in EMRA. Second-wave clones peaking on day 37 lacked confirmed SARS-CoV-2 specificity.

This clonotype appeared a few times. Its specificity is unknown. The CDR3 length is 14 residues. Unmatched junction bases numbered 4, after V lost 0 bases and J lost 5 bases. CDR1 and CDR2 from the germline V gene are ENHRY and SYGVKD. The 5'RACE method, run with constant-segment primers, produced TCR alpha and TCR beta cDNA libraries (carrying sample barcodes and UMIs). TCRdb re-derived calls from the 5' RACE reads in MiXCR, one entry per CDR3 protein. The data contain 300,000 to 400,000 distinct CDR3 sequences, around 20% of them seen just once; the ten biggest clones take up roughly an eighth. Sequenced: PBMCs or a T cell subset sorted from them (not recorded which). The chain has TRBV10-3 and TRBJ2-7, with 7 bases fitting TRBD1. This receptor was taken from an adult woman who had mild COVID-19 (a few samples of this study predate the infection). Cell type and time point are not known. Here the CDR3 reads CAISESTGEDEQYF. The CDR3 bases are TGTGCCATCAGTGAGTCTACAGGGGAAGACGAGCAGTACTTC.